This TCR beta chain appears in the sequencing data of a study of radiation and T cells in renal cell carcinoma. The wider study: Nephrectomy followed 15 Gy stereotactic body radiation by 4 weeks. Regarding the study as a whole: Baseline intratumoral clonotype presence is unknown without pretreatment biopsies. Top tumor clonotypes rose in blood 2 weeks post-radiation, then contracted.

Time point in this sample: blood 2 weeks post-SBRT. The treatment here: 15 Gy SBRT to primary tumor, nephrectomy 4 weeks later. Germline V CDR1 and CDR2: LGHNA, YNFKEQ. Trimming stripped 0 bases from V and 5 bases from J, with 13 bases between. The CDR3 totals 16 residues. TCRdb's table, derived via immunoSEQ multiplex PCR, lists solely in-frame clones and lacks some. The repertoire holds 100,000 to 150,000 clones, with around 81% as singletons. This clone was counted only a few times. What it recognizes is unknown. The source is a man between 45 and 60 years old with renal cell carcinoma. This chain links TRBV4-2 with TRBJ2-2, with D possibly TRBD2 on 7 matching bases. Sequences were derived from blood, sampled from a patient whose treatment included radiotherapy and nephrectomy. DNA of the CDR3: TGTGCCAGCAGCCAAGACGGGGGGCGGAGGACCGGGGAGCTGTTTTTT. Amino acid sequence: CASSQDGGRRTGELFF.